The 16 T cell receptor beta chains below come from one sample, sequenced in a study of T-cell memory formation after mild COVID-19. TCRdb used MiXCR to reprocess the 5' RACE reads, holding one entry per CDR3 protein. Of over 350,000 distinct CDR3 sequences in the sample, 24% were seen once. The source material was PBMCs or a T cell subset sorted from them (not recorded which). Source of these receptors: an adult woman who had mild COVID-19 (a few samples of this study predate the infection). Cell type and time point are not known.

The rearrangement links TRBV3-1 to TRBJ1-1; TRBD1 matches at 7 bases. Germline V CDR1 and CDR2: LGHDT, YNNKEL (reference sequence). CDR3 length: 14 residues. V was clipped by 5 bases and J by 11 bases; unmatched bases: 14. This CDR3 is CASSEAGTAFYAFF. The CDR3 DNA is TGTGCCAGCAGCGAAGCCGGGACAGCGTTCTATGCTTTCTTT.

The rearrangement uses TRBV9 and TRBJ1-6; D is possibly TRBD1 (5 bases). The CDR3 length is 19 residues. Trimming pared 0 bases from V and 5 bases from J, leaving 21 bases between. Germline CDR1 and CDR2: SGDLS and YYNGEE. As DNA, the CDR3 is TGTGCCAGCAGCGTAGCCCCGCCGGGCAGGGCGCCTAATAATTCACCCCTCCACTTT. This translates into CASSVAPPGRAPNNSPLHF.

Only a few counts were recorded for this clonotype. The rearrangement uses TRBV3-1 and TRBJ2-1; 7 nucleotides agree with TRBD1. In germline, CDR1 is LGHDT, CDR2 YNNKEL (reference sequence). This CDR3 is 12 amino acids long. V trimming: 6 bases; J trimming: 7 bases; junction bases outside the gene matches: 3. As DNA, the CDR3 is TGTGCCAGCAGAATGACAGGGAATGAGCAGTTCTTC. Translating gives CASRMTGNEQFF.

The rearrangement uses TRBV7-8 and TRBJ2-7; D unresolved. This CDR3 comprises 11 residues. V was cut by 2 bases and J by 6 bases, with 5 bases left in between. Germline V gene lookup returns CDR1 SGHVS and CDR2 FQNEAQ. The CDR3 is CASSLISEQYF. The CDR3 coding sequence is TGTGCCAGCAGCTTAATCTCCGAGCAGTACTTC.

In its sample, this clonotype was seen a few times. The V call is TRBV2, the J call TRBJ1-6, with 7 bases matching TRBD1. There are 19 residues in the CDR3. Germline-derived CDR1 and CDR2 are SNHLY and FYNNEI. With 8 bases clipped from V and 0 bases from J, the junction kept 16 bases outside the gene matches. CDR3 loop: CASLELGTAPSSYNSPLHF. CDR3 DNA sequence: TGTGCCAGCTTAGAGCTTGGGACAGCCCCTAGCTCCTATAATTCACCCCTCCACTTT.

The chain uses TRBV24-1 and TRBJ2-3, with 7 bases lining up with TRBD1. In germline, CDR1 is KGHDR, CDR2 SFDVKD. The CDR3 is 14 residues long. Germline trimming cut 8 bases from V and 1 base from J; bases unmatched to any gene: 5. DNA of the CDR3: TGTGCCACCACTGAGACAGGGCGCACAGATACGCAGTATTTT. It specifies CATTETGRTDTQYF.

This clonotype was counted only a few times. The gene calls are TRBV4-1 and TRBJ1-5; the match to TRBD1 covers 7 bases. Germline CDR1 is MGHRA and CDR2 is YSYEKL. The CDR3 spans 15 residues. V gave up 1 base and J gave up 2 bases; unmatched junction bases: 2. CDR3 loop: CASSQAGGGNQPQHF. CDR3 bases: TGCGCCAGCAGCCAAGCAGGGGGGGGCAATCAGCCCCAGCATTTT.

Only a few counts were recorded for this clonotype. V is TRBV6-6 and J is TRBJ1-1; perhaps TRBD1 as D (6 bases). Germline V gene sequence: CDR1 MNHNY, CDR2 SVGAGI (reference sequence). CDR3 length: 15 amino acids. V was cut by 7 bases and J by 6 bases, with 21 bases left in between. Here the CDR3 reads CASTQGGEELAEAFF. The CDR3 DNA is TGTGCCAGCACCCAAGGGGGGGAGGAGTTGGCTGAAGCTTTCTTT.

This clonotype was recorded at least ten times. This chain joins TRBV12-3 or TRBV12-4 and TRBJ1-1; tentatively, D is TRBD1 (6 bases). The CDR3 loop spans 15 amino acids. V was clipped by 5 bases and J by 2 bases, with 15 bases between them. CDR3 region: CASSPRQAPNTEAFF. The CDR3 nucleotides are TGTGCCAGCAGTCCTAGACAGGCCCCCAACACTGAAGCTTTCTTT.

This clonotype was seen a handful of times. This chain joins TRBV5-8 and TRBJ2-3, with TRBD2 identical over 8 bases. Germline assignment: CDR1 SGHTS and CDR2 YDEGEE. After removal of 3 bases from V and 0 bases from J, the junction contained 3 bases not matched to a gene. This CDR3 is built from 15 residues. CDR3 loop: CASSWGLGSTDTQYF. The CDR3 nucleotides are TGTGCCAGCAGCTGGGGACTAGGGAGCACAGATACGCAGTATTTT. Full variable domain (remainder filled in from reference TRBV5-8 and TRBJ2-3): EAGVTQSPTHLIKTRGQQATLRCSPISGHTSVYWYQQALGLGLQFLLWYDEGEERNRGNFPPRFSGRQFPNYSSELNVNALELEDSALYLCASSWGLGSTDTQYFGPGTRLTVL.

This clonotype was seen a handful of times. The rearrangement joins TRBV5-5 to TRBJ1-1, with D unresolved. Germline-derived CDR1 and CDR2 are SGHKS and YYEKEE (reference sequence). The V end lost 6 bases, the J end lost 1 base, and 16 bases lay between the germline ends. This CDR3 contains 15 residues. In nucleotides, the CDR3 is TGTGCCAGCATCTACTCGGGAGTCCCGAACACTGAAGCTTTCTTT. It codes for CASIYSGVPNTEAFF.

This clonotype was seen more than once but under ten times. CDR3: CASSQELDLTESYTYEQYF. The CDR3 DNA reads TGCGCCAGCAGCCAAGAATTGGACTTAACCGAATCATATACCTACGAGCAGTACTTC. The genes are TRBV4-3 and TRBJ2-7; possible D gene TRBD2, 5 bases. Trimming removed 0 bases at V and 2 bases at J, with 23 bases between. CDR1 is LGHNA, CDR2 YSLEER, per germline. This CDR3 is 19 amino acids long.

This chain uses TRBV15 with TRBJ2-5; the D is unclear. This CDR3 comprises 12 residues. CDR1 is LNHNV and CDR2 is YYDKDF in the germline V gene (reference sequence). The ends were cut back, 5 bases at V and 6 bases at J, with 10 bases in the middle. The CDR3: CATSHGGQTQYF. As DNA, the CDR3 is TGTGCCACCAGCCACGGTGGGCAGACCCAGTACTTC.

This clonotype was counted between two and nine times. The chain uses TRBV12-3 or TRBV12-4 and TRBJ1-1; perhaps TRBD1 as D (6 bases). The CDR3 has 14 residues. V gave up 5 bases and J gave up 5 bases, with 15 bases separating them. The CDR3 sequence is CASSEQGSKTEAFF. For the CDR3, the DNA is TGTGCCAGCAGTGAACAGGGATCGAAAACTGAAGCTTTCTTT.

The rearrangement links TRBV12-3 or TRBV12-4 to TRBJ2-2; 8 bases agree with TRBD1. The CDR3 has 16 residues. The V gene end was trimmed by 5 bases and the J gene end by 6 bases; junction bases not matched to a gene: 11. The CDR3 here is CASSPLRTGRAGELFF. CDR3 sequence (DNA): TGTGCCAGCAGTCCACTCCGGACAGGGCGGGCCGGGGAGCTGTTTTTT.

This chain joins TRBV25-1 and TRBJ2-1, with D perhaps TRBD1 or TRBD2 (5 bases each). The length of the CDR3 is 14 residues. CDR1 MGHDK and CDR2 SYGVNS come from the germline V gene. V was cut by 8 bases and J by 5 bases, with 16 bases left in between. The CDR3 sequence: CASGRDGLHNEQFF. CDR3 coding DNA: TGTGCCAGCGGACGGGACGGACTCCACAATGAGCAGTTCTTC. The whole variable domain, remainder taken from reference TRBV25-1 and TRBJ2-1, is EADIYQTPRYLVIGTGKKITLECSQTMGHDKMYWYQQDPGMELHLIHYSYGVNSTEKGDLSSESTVSRIRTEHFPLTLESARPSHTSQYLCASGRDGLHNEQFFGPGTRLTVL.